One sample yielded the 5 T cell receptor beta chains listed below, sequenced in a study of T cell responses to AZD1222 COVID-19 vaccine. The assay was immunoSEQ multiplex PCR, and TCRdb's table has in-frame clones only and misses some. This table has roughly 150,000 clones, 75% to 90% appearing once. The starting material was peripheral blood, obtained after recovery from COVID-19. The receptors were sampled from an adult who had recovered from COVID-19.

The chain links TRBV18 to TRBJ2-4; the D gene is possibly TRBD1 (7 bases). The CDR3 is made up of 16 amino acids. The ends were cut back, 0 bases at V and 3 bases at J, with 12 bases in the middle. Germline V lookup: CDR1 KGHSH, CDR2 LQKENI. The CDR3 region is CASSPPWQGGKNIQYF. The CDR3 DNA follows: TGTGCCAGCTCACCACCGTGGCAGGGGGGCAAAAACATTCAGTACTTC.

The rearrangement joins TRBV7-2 to TRBJ2-7, with 7 bases that match TRBD2. V lost 6 bases to trimming and J lost 6 bases; unmatched junction nucleotides: 26. The length of the CDR3 is 19 residues. Germline lookup yields CDR1 SGHTA and CDR2 FQGNSA. The CDR3 sequence: CASSIRQDWPRGRTFEQYF. In DNA, the CDR3 is TGTGCCAGCAGTATTAGGCAGGATTGGCCGCGGGGGAGAACCTTCGAGCAGTACTTC.

The genes are TRBV6-2 or TRBV6-3 and TRBJ1-4; no clear D gene. V was clipped by 6 bases and J by 8 bases, with 10 bases between them. The CDR3 is made up of 12 amino acids. Looked up from germline, CDR1 is MNHEY and CDR2 is SVGEGT. CDR3 sequence reads: CASSQVEEKLFF. The CDR3 DNA reads as TGTGCCAGCAGCCAAGTCGAGGAAAAACTGTTTTTT.

This chain connects TRBV7-9 to TRBJ1-1; D ambiguous. V lost 7 bases, J lost 0 bases, and 9 bases lay in between. This CDR3 is built from 13 residues. From germline, CDR1 is SEHNR and CDR2 FQNEAQ (reference sequence). The CDR3 DNA is TGTGCCAGCACTTTTACGGTGAACACTGAAGCTTTCTTT. Its translation is CASTFTVNTEAFF. The whole variable domain, filled in from reference TRBV7-9 and TRBJ1-1, reads DTGVSQNPRHKITKRGQNVTFRCDPISEHNRLYWYRQTLGQGPEFLTYFQNEAQLEKSRLLSDRFSAERPKGSFSTLEIQRTEQGDSAMYLCASTFTVNTEAFFGQGTRLTVV.

This chain's CDR3 is CASRQGLETQYF. Here the CDR3 DNA reads TGTGCCAGCAGACAGGGCTTGGAGACCCAGTACTTC. V gene TRBV21-1 combines with J gene TRBJ2-5; the table's D call of TRBD1 was not tested on the DNA. TRBV21-1 represents a pseudogene. The CDR3 runs 12 residues.